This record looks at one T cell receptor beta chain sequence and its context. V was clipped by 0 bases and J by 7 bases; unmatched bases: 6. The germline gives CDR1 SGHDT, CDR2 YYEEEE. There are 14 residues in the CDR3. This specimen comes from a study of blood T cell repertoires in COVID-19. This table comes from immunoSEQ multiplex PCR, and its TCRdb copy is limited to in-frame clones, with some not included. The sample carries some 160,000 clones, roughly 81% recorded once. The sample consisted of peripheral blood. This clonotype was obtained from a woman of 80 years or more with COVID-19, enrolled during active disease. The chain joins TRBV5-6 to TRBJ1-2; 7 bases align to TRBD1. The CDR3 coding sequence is TGTGCCAGCAGCTTGGGGGACAGAGGGGGTGGCTACACCTTC. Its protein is CASSLGDRGGGYTF.